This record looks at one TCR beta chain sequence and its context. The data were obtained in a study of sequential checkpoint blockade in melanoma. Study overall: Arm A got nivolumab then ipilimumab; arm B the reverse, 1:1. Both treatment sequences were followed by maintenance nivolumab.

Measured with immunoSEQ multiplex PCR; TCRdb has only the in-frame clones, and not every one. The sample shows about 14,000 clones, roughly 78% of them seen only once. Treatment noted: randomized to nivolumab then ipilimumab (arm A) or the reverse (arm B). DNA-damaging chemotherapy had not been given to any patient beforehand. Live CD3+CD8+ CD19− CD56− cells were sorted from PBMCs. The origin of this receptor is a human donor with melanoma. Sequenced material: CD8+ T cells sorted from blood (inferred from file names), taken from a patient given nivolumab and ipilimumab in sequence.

CDR3 amino acids: CASALGDRGYGDGNTIYF. DNA for the CDR3: TGCGCCAGCGCCCTCGGGGACAGAGGGTACGGGGATGGAAACACCATATATTTT. The chain recombines TRBV5-1 with TRBJ1-3; 7 bases line up with TRBD1. The CDR3 extends over 18 amino acids. The germline V gene encodes CDR1 SGHRS and CDR2 YFSETQ. Trimming at V came to 7 bases and at J to 3 bases, leaving 19 bases not matched to a gene.